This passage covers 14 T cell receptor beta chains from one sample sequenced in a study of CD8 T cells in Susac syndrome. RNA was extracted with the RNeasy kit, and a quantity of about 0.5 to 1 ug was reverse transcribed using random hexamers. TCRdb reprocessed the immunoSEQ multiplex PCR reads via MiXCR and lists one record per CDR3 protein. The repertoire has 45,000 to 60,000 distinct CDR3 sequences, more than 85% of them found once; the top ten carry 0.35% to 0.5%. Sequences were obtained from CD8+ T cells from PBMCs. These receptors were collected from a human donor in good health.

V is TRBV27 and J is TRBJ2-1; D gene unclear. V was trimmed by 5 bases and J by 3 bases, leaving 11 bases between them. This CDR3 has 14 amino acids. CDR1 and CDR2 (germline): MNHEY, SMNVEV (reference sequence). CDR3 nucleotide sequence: TGTGCCAGCAGTACTAACTGGGTCTACAATGAGCAGTTCTTC. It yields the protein CASSTNWVYNEQFF.

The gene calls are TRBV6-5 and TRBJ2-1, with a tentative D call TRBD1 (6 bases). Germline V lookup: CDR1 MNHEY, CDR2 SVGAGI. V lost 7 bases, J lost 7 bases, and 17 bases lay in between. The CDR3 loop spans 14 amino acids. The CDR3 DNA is TGTGCCAGCACCTCCTGGGGGACAAATAATGAGCAGTTCTTC. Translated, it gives CASTSWGTNNEQFF.

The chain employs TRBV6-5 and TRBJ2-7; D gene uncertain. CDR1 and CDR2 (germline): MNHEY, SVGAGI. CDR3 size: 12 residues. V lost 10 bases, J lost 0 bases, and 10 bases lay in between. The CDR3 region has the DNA TGTGCCACCAGGTTTCGCTCCTACGAGCAGTACTTC. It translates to CATRFRSYEQYF.

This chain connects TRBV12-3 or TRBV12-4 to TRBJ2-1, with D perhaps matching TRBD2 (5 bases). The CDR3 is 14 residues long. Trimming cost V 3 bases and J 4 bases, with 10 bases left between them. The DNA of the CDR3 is TGTGCCAGCAGTTTGGGAGCAGCTTACAATGAGCAGTTCTTC. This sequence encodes CASSLGAAYNEQFF.

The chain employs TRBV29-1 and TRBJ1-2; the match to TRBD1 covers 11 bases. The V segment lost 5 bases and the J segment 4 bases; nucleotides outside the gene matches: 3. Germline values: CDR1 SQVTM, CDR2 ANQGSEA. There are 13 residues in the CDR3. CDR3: CSVRTGGTYGYTF. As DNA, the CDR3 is TGCAGCGTTCGGACAGGGGGCACCTATGGCTACACCTTC. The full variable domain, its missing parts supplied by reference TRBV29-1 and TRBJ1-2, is SAVISQKPSRDICQRGTSLTIQCQVDSQVTMMFWYRQQPGQSLTLIATANQGSEATYESGFVIDKFPISRPNLTFSTLTVSNMSPEDSSIYLCSVRTGGTYGYTFGSGTRLTVV.

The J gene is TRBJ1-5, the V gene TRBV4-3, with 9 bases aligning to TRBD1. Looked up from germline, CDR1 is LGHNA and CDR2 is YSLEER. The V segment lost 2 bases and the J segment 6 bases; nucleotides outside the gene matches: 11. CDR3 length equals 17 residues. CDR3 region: CASSQRTGEGGGQPQHF. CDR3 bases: TGCGCCAGCAGCCAAAGGACAGGGGAAGGAGGTGGTCAGCCCCAGCATTTT.

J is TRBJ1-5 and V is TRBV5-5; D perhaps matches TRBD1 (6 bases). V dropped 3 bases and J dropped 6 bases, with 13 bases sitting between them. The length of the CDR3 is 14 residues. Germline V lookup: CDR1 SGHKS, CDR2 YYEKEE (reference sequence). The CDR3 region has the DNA TGTGCCAGCAGCTCGACAGGAGGAAGTCAGCCCCAGCATTTT. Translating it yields CASSSTGGSQPQHF.

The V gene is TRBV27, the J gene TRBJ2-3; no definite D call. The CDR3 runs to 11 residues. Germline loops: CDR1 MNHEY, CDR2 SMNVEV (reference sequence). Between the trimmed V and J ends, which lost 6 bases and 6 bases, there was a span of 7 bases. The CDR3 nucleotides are TGTGCCAGCAGCTCCGGCGATACGCAGTATTTT. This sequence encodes CASSSGDTQYF.

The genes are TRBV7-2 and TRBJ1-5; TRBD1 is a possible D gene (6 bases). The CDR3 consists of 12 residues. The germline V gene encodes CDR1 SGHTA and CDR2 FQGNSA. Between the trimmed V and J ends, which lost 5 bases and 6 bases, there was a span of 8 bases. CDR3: CASSTGFQPQHF. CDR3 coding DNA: TGTGCCAGCAGCACAGGGTTTCAGCCCCAGCATTTT.

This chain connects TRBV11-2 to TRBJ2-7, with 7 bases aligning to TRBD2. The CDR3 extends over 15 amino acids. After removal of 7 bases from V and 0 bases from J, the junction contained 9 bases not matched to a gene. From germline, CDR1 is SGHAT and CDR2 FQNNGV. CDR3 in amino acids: CASTFSRGSSYEQYF. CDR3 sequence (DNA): TGTGCCAGCACCTTTAGCCGCGGGAGCTCCTACGAGCAGTACTTC.

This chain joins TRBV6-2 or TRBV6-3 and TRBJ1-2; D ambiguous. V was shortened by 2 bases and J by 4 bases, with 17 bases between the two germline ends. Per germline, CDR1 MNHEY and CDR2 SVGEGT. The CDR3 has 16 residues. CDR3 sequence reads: CASSYRTLLASYGYTF. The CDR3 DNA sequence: TGTGCCAGCAGTTACCGCACCTTACTGGCGTCCTATGGCTACACCTTC.

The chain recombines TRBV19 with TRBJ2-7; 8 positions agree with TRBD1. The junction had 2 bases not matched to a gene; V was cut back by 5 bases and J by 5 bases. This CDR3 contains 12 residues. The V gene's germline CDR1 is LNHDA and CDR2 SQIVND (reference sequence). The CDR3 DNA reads TGTGCCAGTAGTGGGACAGGTCACGAGCAGTACTTC. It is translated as CASSGTGHEQYF.

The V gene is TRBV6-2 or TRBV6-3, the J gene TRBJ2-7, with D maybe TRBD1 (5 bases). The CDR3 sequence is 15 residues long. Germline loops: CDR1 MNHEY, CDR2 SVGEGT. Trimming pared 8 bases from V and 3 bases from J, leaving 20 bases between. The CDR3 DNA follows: TGTGCCAGCTTCGGTAACAGGAAGGGTTACTACGAGCAGTACTTC. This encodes CASFGNRKGYYEQYF.

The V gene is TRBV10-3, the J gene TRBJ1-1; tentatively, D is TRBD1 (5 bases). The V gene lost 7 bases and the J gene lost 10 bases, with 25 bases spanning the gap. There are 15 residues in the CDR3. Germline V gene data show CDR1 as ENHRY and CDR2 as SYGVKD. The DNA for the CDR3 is TGTGCCATCAAGGACGTCAGCGGGGTCGGGCAGGGAGCTTTCTTT. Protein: CAIKDVSGVGQGAFF.